The rows below give T cell receptor beta chains drawn from one sample of a study of shared clonotypes between healthy human individuals. The repertoire was sequenced with immunoSEQ multiplex PCR; TCRdb's copy has only in-frame clones and lacks some. Found here are some 240,000 clones, approximately 65% of them singletons; the top ten hold roughly 11%. The sample was memory CD4+ T cells sorted from blood. Receptors originate from a young man in good health. Both conserved end residues are part of each CDR3. The D gene is left open where the match is weak. The size entry is marked missing in some rows and otherwise reads once, few, many or a size class.

d_gene | j_gene | v_gene | abundance | CDR3aa | CDR3nt
- | TRBJ1-1 | TRBV5-1 | - | CASTLGGNTEAFF | TGCGCCAGCACTTTAGGGGGGAACACTGAAGCTTTCTTT
TRBD1 | TRBJ2-3 | TRBV7-9 | - | CAIDSGTGFDTQYF | TGTGCCATTGACAGTGGGACAGGGTTCGATACGCAGTATTTT
- | TRBJ2-7 | TRBV11-2 | - | CASSTGPSSYEQYF | TGTGCCAGCAGCACGGGACCGTCGTCCTACGAGCAGTACTTC
TRBD2 | TRBJ2-3 | TRBV9 | - | CASSASGSMGTQYF | TGTGCCAGCAGCGCCAGCGGGAGCATGGGTACGCAGTATTTT
TRBD1 | TRBJ2-3 | TRBV5-1 | once | CASSFPLTGEGTDTQYF | TGCGCCAGCAGCTTCCCCCTGACAGGGGAGGGCACAGATACGCAGTATTTT
TRBD1 | TRBJ2-7 | TRBV6-5 | - | CASRRSRDRHYEQYF | TGTGCCAGCAGACGGAGCCGGGACAGGCACTACGAGCAGTACTTC
- | TRBJ2-3 | TRBV2 | - | CASSEARISPPDTQYF | TGTGCCAGCAGTGAAGCGAGGATTAGCCCGCCAGATACGCAGTATTTT
- | TRBJ2-3 | TRBV14 | - | CASSQDVRLIPRATDTQYF | TGTGCCAGCAGCCAAGACGTCAGGCTGATTCCTAGAGCCACAGATACGCAGTATTTT
- | TRBJ2-1 | TRBV4-3 | many | CASSQEASYNEQFF | TGCGCCAGCAGCCAAGAGGCTTCTTACAATGAGCAGTTCTTC
- | TRBJ2-7 | TRBV14 | few | CASRDTRAYEQYF | TGTGCCAGCCGGGACACACGAGCCTACGAGCAGTACTTC
- | TRBJ2-3 | TRBV6-6 | - | CASSYVQADTQYF | TGTGCCAGCAGTTACGTACAGGCAGATACGCAGTATTTT
TRBD1 | TRBJ2-5 | TRBV19 | - | CASSPPGQGSQTQYF | TGTGCCAGTAGTCCGCCGGGACAGGGTTCGCAGACCCAGTACTTC
TRBD2 | TRBJ2-1 | TRBV13 | - | CASRGREVYNEQFF | TGTGCCAGCAGGGGGCGGGAGGTCTACAATGAGCAGTTCTTC
- | TRBJ2-7 | TRBV12-2 | many | CASRPLGGQDDSYEQYF | TGTGCAAGTCGCCCCCTGGGGGGGCAGGATGACTCCTACGAGCAGTACTTC
TRBD1 | TRBJ1-2 | TRBV30 | few | CAWSLDRGTLGYGYTF | TGTGCCTGGAGTCTCGACAGGGGGACTTTGGGCTATGGCTACACCTTC
TRBD2 | TRBJ2-7 | TRBV10-3 | few | CASSGAGGYEQYF | TGTGCCAGCAGCGGGGCAGGAGGCTACGAGCAGTACTTC
TRBD2 | TRBJ2-3 | TRBV19 | - | CASSWGSGTQMSQYF | TGTGCCAGTAGTTGGGGTAGCGGGACACAGATGTCGCAGTATTTT
- | TRBJ1-2 | TRBV30 | - | CAWSVLSGYGYTF | TGTGCCTGGAGTGTACTGTCAGGCTATGGCTACACCTTC
- | TRBJ1-2 | TRBV11-1 | - | CASSSSRDTYYGYTF | TGTGCCAGCAGCTCCTCCCGGGACACTTACTATGGCTACACCTTC
- | TRBJ2-7 | TRBV2 | - | CASSVSGPRPYEQYF | TGTGCCAGCAGTGTCTCAGGCCCTCGACCCTACGAGCAGTACTTC
TRBD1 | TRBJ2-1 | TRBV4-3 | - | CASSQWGAQGAFHEQFF | TGCGCCAGCAGCCAATGGGGCGCCCAGGGGGCCTTCCATGAGCAGTTCTTC
TRBD1 | TRBJ2-7 | TRBV30 | once | CAWSAVWGQYSYEQYF | TGTGCCTGGAGTGCCGTTTGGGGACAGTACTCCTACGAGCAGTACTTC
- | TRBJ2-3 | TRBV7-2 | - | CASSNWDGTDTQYF | TGTGCCAGCAGCAATTGGGACGGCACAGATACGCAGTATTTT
- | TRBJ2-7 | TRBV5-1 | - | CASSHPMAGRLDEQYF | TGCGCCAGCAGCCACCCCATGGCGGGACGTCTAGACGAGCAGTACTTC
TRBD2 | TRBJ2-1 | TRBV28 | - | CASSILAGPYNEQFF | TGTGCCAGCAGTATACTAGCGGGACCCTACAATGAGCAGTTCTTC
- | TRBJ2-7 | TRBV6-1 | - | CASSATFAGGYEQYF | TGTGCCAGCAGTGCGACTTTTGCGGGCGGCTACGAGCAGTACTTC
TRBD2 | TRBJ2-7 | TRBV2 | once | CASSEPGGTSGSSYEQYF | TGTGCCAGCAGTGAACCGGGAGGGACTAGCGGGAGCTCCTACGAGCAGTACTTC
- | TRBJ2-1 | TRBV5-4 | - | CASSLAGEQFF | TGTGCCAGCAGCTTGGCGGGTGAGCAGTTCTTC
- | TRBJ1-5 | TRBV18 | few | CASSPAGPSYSNQPQHF | TGTGCCAGCTCACCCGCAGGACCCTCCTATAGCAATCAGCCCCAGCATTTT
TRBD1 | TRBJ2-5 | TRBV7-6 | - | CASSLVAGGNQETQYF | TGTGCCAGCAGCTTAGTCGCAGGGGGCAACCAAGAGACCCAGTACTTC
- | TRBJ2-7 | TRBV7-2 | few | CASTPYWERLNEQYF | TGTGCCAGTACCCCTTATTGGGAGAGGTTAAACGAGCAGTACTTC
- | TRBJ2-1 | TRBV6-5 | - | CASSYSTAGHPAIF | TGTGCCAGCAGTTACTCGACGGCGGGGCACCCAGCGATCTTC
- | TRBJ2-5 | TRBV4-3 | - | CASSQDRKETQYF | TGCGCCAGCAGCCAAGATCGTAAAGAGACCCAGTACTTC
- | TRBJ2-3 | TRBV25-1 | - | CASSEPGSVGTQYF | TGTGCCAGCAGTGAACCGGGTTCGGTCGGTACGCAGTATTTT
- | TRBJ1-1 | TRBV15 | - | CATSRDLSTEAFF | TGTGCCACCAGCAGAGATCTTAGTACTGAAGCTTTCTTT
- | TRBJ1-2 | TRBV14 | few | CASSQITAYGYTF | TGTGCCAGCAGCCAAATAACGGCCTATGGCTACACCTTC
- | TRBJ1-1 | TRBV7-9 | - | CASSRDSNTEAFF | TGTGCCAGCAGCAGGGACTCAAACACTGAAGCTTTCTTT
- | TRBJ2-5 | TRBV5-5 | few | CASSFGSQETQYF | TGTGCCAGCAGCTTTGGTAGCCAAGAGACCCAGTACTTC
TRBD1 | TRBJ1-1 | TRBV7-8 | once | CASSSGQGFTEAFF | TGTGCCAGCAGCTCGGGACAGGGGTTCACTGAAGCTTTCTTT
- | TRBJ2-2 | TRBV7-2 | once | CASSFGGRTGELFF | TGTGCCAGCAGCTTCGGGGGCCGGACCGGGGAGCTGTTTTTT
- | TRBJ1-2 | TRBV5-4 | few | CASSLASGHYGYTF | TGTGCCAGCAGCTTGGCCTCGGGGCACTATGGCTACACCTTC
- | TRBJ1-1 | TRBV7-2 | few | CASSPWFGTEAFF | TGTGCCAGCAGCCCTTGGTTCGGGACTGAAGCTTTCTTT
- | TRBJ1-2 | TRBV6-1 | few | CASSEDTYGYTF | TGTGCCAGCAGTGAGGACACCTATGGCTACACCTTC
TRBD2 | TRBJ2-1 | TRBV11-3 | - | CASSSSGLAGSYNEQFF | TGTGCCAGCAGCTCCTCAGGACTAGCGGGGTCCTACAATGAGCAGTTCTTC
TRBD1 | TRBJ2-7 | TRBV25-1 | - | CASSEYRAPRDRSYEQYF | TGTGCCAGCAGTGAATACAGAGCCCCCCGGGACAGGTCCTACGAGCAGTACTTC
- | TRBJ1-1 | TRBV27 | - | CASRGLLDTEAFF | TGTGCCAGCCGGGGGCTCCTGGACACTGAAGCTTTCTTT
- | TRBJ1-1 | TRBV4-1 | few | CASSRLTGSTEAFF | TGCGCCAGCAGCCGCCTCACAGGGAGTACTGAAGCTTTCTTT
TRBD1 | TRBJ2-7 | TRBV5-1 | few | CASSPDRGLSYEQYF | TGCGCCAGCAGCCCGGACAGGGGCCTCTCCTACGAGCAGTACTTC
- | TRBJ2-7 | TRBV6-1 | - | CASSEVLVREQYF | TGTGCCAGCAGTGAAGTTCTAGTGCGGGAGCAGTACTTC
- | TRBJ1-2 | TRBV18 | few | CASSPTTEGYGYTF | TGTGCCAGCTCACCAACGACAGAGGGCTATGGCTACACCTTC
TRBD1 | TRBJ1-4 | TRBV11-2 | - | CASSFFRQGGSEKLFF | TGTGCCAGCAGCTTTTTTAGACAGGGCGGCTCTGAAAAACTGTTTTTT
- | TRBJ1-1 | TRBV5-8 | - | CASSKDGAGFGNTEAFF | TGTGCCAGCAGCAAGGACGGGGCAGGCTTTGGGAACACTGAAGCTTTCTTT
- | TRBJ1-2 | TRBV21-1 | - | CASSNPPVGGENYGYTF | TGTGCCAGCAGCAACCCCCCTGTTGGGGGAGAGAACTATGGCTACACCTTC
- | TRBJ2-7 | TRBV7-8 | once | CASSLSTGTYEQYF | TGTGCCAGCAGCTTGTCGACAGGAACCTACGAGCAGTACTTC
- | TRBJ2-6 | TRBV2 | - | CASRQGTAGANVLTF | TGTGCCAGCAGACAGGGTACTGCTGGGGCCAACGTCCTGACTTTC